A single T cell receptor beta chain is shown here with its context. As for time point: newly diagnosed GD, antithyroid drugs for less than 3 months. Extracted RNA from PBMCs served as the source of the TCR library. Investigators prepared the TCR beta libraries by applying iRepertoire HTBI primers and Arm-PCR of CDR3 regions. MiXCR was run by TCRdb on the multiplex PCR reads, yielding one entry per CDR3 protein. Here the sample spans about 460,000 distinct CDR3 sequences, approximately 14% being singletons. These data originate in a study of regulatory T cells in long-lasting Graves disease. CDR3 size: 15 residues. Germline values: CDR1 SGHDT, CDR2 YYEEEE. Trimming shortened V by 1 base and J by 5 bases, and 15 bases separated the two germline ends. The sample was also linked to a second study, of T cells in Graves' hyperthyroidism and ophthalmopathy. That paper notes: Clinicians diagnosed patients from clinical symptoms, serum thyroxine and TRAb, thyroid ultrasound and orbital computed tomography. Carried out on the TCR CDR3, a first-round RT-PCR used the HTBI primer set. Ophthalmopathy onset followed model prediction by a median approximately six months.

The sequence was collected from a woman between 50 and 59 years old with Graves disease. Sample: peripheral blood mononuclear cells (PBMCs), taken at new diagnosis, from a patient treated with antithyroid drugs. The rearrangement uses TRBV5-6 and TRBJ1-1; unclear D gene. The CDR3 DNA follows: TGTGCCAGCAGCTTGTCCGCATGGAGAAGGACTGAAGCTTTCTTT. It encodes CASSLSAWRRTEAFF.